This TCR beta chain was found in a study of cytomegalovirus exposure and HLA in healthy donors. Vbeta (60) and Jbeta (13) primers were used in the PCR. The data were produced by immunoSEQ multiplex PCR, yet TCRdb's version contains in-frame clones alone and is incomplete. The data contain about 160,000 clones, around 80% of them singletons. Healthy donors of bone marrow made up the group. About this clone: Other DNA sequences in the sample encode the same CDR3.

This sequence originates from a man in his late teens or twenties in good health and CMV-seropositive. The specimen was PBMCs.

In nucleotides, the CDR3 is TGCAGCGTTGAACACCCTCCATTGGCGGGAGCCCAAAACACCGGGGAGCTGTTTTTT. This translates into CSVEHPPLAGAQNTGELFF. The V and J genes are TRBV29-1 and TRBJ2-2, with 7 positions matching TRBD2. Germline V gene lookup returns CDR1 SQVTM and CDR2 ANQGSEA. Trimming at V came to 2 bases and at J to 2 bases, leaving 17 bases not matched to a gene. This CDR3 is built from 19 residues.